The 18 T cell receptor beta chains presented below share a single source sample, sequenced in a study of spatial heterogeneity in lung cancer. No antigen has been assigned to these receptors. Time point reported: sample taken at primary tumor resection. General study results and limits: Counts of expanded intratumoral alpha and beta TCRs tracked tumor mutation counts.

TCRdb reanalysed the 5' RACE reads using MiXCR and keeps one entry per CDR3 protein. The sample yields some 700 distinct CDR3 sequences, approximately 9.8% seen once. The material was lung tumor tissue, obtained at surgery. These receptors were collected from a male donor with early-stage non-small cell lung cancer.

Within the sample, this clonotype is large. The chain's CDR3 is CASSLTGTGVYNEQFF. In DNA, the CDR3 is TGCGCCAGCAGCTTAACCGGGACAGGGGTCTACAATGAGCAGTTCTTC. The chain combines TRBV5-1 with TRBJ2-1, with TRBD1 matching 10 bases. The V gene end was trimmed by 2 bases and the J gene end by 3 bases; junction bases not matched to a gene: 5. The germline CDR1 and CDR2 sequences are SGHRS and YFSETQ. The CDR3 covers 16 residues.

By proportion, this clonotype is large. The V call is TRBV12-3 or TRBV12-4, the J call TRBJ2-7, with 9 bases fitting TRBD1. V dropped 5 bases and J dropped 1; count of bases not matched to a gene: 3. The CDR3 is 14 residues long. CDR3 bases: TGTGCCAGCAGTCGGGACAGGGCTTCCTACGAGCAGTACTTC. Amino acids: CASSRDRASYEQYF.

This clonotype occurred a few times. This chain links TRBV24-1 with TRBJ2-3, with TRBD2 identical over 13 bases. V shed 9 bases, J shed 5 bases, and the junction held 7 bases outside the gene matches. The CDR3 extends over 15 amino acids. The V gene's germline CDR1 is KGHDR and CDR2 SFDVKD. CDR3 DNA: TGTGCCACCGCGACTAGCGGGGGGCCTGGAGATACGCAGTATTTT. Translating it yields CATATSGGPGDTQYF.

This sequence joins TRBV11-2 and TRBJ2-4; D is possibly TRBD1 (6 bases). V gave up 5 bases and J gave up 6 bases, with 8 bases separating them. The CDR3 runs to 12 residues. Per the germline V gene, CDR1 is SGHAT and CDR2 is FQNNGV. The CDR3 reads CASSQDRNIQYF. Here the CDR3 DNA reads TGTGCCAGCAGCCAGGACAGAAACATTCAGTACTTC.

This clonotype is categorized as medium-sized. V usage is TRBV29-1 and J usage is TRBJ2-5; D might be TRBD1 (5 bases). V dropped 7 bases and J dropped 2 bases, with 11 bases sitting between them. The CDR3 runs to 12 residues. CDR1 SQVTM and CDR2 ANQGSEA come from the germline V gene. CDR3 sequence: CSATDSQETQYF. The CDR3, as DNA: TGCAGCGCCACAGACAGTCAAGAGACCCAGTACTTC.

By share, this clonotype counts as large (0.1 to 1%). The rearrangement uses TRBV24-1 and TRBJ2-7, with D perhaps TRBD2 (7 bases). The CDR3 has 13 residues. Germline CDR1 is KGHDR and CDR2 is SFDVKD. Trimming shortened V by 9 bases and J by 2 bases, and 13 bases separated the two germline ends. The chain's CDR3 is CATSRGATYEQYF. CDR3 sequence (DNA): TGTGCCACCTCTCGGGGGGCCACCTACGAGCAGTACTTC.

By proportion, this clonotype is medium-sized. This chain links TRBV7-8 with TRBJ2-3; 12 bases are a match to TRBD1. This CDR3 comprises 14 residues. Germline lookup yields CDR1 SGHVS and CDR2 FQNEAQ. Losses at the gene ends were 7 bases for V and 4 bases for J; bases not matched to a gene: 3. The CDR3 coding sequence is TGTGCCAGCAACCGGGACAGGGGGCCAGATACGCAGTATTTT. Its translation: CASNRDRGPDTQYF.

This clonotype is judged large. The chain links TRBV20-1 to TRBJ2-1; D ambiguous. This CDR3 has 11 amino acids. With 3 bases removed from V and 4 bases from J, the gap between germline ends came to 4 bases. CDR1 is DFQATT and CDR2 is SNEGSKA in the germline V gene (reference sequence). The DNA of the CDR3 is TGCAGTGCTAGTCGATACAATGAGCAGTTCTTC. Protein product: CSASRYNEQFF.

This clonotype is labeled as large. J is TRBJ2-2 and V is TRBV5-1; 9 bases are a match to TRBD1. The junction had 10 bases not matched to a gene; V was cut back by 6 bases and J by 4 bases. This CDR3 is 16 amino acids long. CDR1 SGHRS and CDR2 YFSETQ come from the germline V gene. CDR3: CASTSPGQGSTGELFF. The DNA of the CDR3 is TGCGCCAGCACCTCCCCGGGACAGGGATCCACCGGGGAGCTGTTTTTT.

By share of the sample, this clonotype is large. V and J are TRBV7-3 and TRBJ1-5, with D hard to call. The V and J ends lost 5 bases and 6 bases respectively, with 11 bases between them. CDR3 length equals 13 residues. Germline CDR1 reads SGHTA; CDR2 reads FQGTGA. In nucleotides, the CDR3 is TGTGCCAGCAGCCGAAGCGTCGGTCAGCCCCAGCATTTT. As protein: CASSRSVGQPQHF. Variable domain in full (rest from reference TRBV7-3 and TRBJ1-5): GAGVSQTPSNKVTEKGKYVELRCDPISGHTALYWYRQSLGQGPEFLIYFQGTGAADDSGLPNDRFFAVRPEGSVSTLKIQRTERGDSAVYLCASSRSVGQPQHFGDGTRLSIL.

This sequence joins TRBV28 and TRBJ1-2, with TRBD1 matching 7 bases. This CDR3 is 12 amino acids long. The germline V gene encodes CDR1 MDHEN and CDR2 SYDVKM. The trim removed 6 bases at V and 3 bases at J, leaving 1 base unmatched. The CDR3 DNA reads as TGTGCCAGCAGCGGACAGGACTATGGCTACACCTTC. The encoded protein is CASSGQDYGYTF.

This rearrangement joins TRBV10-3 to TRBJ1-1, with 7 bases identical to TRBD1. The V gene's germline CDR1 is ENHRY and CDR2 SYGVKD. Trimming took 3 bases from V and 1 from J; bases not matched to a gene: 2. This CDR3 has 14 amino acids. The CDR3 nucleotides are TGTGCCATCAGTGAAAGGGGGCCGAACACTGAAGCTTTCTTT. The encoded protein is CAISERGPNTEAFF.

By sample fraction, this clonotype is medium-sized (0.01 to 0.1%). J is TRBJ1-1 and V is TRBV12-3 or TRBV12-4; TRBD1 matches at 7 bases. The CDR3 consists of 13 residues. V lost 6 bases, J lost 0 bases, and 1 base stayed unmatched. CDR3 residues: CASRGQLNTEAFF. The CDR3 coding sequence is TGTGCCAGCAGGGGACAGTTGAACACTGAAGCTTTCTTT.

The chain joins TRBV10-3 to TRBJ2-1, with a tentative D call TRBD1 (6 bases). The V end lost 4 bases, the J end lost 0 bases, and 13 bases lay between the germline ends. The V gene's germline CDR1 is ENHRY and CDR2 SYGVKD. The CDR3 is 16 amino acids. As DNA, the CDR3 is TGTGCCATCAGTGGCACCGACAGGAGCTCCTACAATGAGCAGTTCTTC. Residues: CAISGTDRSSYNEQFF.

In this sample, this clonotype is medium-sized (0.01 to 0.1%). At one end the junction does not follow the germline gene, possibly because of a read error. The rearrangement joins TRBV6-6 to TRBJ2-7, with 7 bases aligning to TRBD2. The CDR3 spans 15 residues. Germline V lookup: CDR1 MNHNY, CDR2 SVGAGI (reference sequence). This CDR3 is CASSYLSGSAYEQYF. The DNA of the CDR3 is TGTGCCAGCAGTTACCTTAGCGGGTCAGCCTACGAGCAGTATTTC.

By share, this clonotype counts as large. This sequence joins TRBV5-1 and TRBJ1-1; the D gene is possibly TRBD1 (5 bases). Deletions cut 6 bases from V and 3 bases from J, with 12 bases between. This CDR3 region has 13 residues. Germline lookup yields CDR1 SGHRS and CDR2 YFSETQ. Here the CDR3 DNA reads TGCGCCAGCAAACGGGGCCAGGACACTGAAGCTTTCTTT. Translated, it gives CASKRGQDTEAFF.

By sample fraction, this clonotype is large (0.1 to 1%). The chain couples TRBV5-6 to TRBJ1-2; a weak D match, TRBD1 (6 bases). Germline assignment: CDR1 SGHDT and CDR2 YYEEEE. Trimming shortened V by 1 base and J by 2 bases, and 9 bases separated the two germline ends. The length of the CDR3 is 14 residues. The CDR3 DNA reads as TGTGCCAGCAGCTTGACGAGGGGGAACTATGGCTACACCTTC. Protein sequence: CASSLTRGNYGYTF.

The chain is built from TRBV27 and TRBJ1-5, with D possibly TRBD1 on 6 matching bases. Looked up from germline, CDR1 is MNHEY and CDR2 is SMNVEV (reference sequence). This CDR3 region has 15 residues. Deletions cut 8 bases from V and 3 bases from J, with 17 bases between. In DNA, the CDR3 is TGTGCCAGCGGATTACAGGGTACCGCCAATCAGCCCCAGCATTTT. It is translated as CASGLQGTANQPQHF.